Given below is one TCR beta chain in context. Its antigen is not identified. The sorted-subset replicate PCRs were given around 200 ng DNA, which is tens of thousands of T cell genomes. Profiled with immunoSEQ multiplex PCR; TCRdb holds only in-frame clones, not every one. The sample records about 2.3 million clones, just under 95% being singletons. These data come from a study of shared clonotypes between healthy human individuals. Study-wide background: CD4 naive and memory got three plates each, CD8 naive two, CD8 memory one.

Germline V gene lookup returns CDR1 LNHDA and CDR2 SQIVND (reference sequence). The CDR3 runs 14 residues. V was shortened by 5 bases and J by 1 base, with 9 bases between the two germline ends. Findings and limits, study-wide: Clonotypes which were not shared had lower generation probabilities than clonotypes that all four donors shared.

The J gene is TRBJ1-5, the V gene TRBV19, with D perhaps matching TRBD1 (6 bases). The TCR comes from a man aged 18 to 30 in good health. Some clones in this sample may be carry-over from other donors' samples. The sample consisted of naive CD4+ T cells from PBMCs. Subset in this sample: CD45RA+ positively selected. The CDR3 nucleotides read TGTGCCAGTAGTGTAACAGGGAGCAATCAGCCCCAGCATTTT. Its protein is CASSVTGSNQPQHF.